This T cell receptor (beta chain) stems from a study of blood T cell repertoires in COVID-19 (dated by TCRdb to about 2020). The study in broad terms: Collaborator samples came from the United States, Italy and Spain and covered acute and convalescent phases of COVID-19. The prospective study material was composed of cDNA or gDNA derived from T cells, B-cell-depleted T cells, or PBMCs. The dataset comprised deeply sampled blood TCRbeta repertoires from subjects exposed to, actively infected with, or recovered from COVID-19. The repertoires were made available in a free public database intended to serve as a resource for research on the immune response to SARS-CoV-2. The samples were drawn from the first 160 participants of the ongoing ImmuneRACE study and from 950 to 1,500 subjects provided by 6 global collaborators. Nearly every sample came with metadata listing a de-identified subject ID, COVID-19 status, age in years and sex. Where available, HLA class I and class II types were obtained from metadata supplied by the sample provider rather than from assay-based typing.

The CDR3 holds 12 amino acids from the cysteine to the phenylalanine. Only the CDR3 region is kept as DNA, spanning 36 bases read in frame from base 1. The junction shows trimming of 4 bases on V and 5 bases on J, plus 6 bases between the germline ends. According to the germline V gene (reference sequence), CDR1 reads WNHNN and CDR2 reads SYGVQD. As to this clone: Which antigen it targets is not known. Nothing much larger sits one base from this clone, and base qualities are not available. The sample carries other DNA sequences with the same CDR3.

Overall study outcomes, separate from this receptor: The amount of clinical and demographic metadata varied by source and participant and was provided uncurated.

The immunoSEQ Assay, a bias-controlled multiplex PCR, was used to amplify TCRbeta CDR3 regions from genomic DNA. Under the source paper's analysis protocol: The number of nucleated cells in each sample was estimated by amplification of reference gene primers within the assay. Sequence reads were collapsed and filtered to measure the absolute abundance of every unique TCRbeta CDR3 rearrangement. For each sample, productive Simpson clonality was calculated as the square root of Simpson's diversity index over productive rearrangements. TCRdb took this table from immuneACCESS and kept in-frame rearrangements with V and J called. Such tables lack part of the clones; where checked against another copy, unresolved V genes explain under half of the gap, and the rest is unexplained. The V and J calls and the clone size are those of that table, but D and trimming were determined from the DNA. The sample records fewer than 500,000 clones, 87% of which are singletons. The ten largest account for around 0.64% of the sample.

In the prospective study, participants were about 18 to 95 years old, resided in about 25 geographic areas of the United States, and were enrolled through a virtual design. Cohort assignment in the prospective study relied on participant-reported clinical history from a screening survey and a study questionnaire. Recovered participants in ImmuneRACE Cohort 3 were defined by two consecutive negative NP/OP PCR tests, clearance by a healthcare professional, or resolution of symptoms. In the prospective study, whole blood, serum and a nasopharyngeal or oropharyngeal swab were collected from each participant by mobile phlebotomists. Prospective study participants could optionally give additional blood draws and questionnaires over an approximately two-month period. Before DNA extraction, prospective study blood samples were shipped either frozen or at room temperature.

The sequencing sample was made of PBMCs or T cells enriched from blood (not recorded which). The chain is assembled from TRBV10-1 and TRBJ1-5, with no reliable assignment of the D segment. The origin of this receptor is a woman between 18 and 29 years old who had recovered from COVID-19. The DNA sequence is TGCGCCAGCAGTGTGGGAGATCAGCCCCAGCATTTT. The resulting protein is CASSVGDQPQHF.